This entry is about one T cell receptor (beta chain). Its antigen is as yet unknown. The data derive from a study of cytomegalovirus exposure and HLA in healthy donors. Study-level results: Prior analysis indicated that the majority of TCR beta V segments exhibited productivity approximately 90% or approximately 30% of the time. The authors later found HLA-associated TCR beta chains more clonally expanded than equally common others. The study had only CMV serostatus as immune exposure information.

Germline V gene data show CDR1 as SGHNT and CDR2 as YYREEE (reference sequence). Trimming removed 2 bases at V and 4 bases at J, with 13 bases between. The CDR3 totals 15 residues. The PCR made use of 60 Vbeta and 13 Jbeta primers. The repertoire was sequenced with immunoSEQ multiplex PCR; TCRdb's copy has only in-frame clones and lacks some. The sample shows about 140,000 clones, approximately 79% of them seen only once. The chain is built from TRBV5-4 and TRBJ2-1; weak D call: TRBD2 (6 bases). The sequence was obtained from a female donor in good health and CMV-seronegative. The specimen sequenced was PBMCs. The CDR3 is CASSFVSSVYNEQFF. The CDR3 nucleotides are TGTGCCAGCAGCTTCGTTTCTAGCGTTTACAATGAGCAGTTCTTC.